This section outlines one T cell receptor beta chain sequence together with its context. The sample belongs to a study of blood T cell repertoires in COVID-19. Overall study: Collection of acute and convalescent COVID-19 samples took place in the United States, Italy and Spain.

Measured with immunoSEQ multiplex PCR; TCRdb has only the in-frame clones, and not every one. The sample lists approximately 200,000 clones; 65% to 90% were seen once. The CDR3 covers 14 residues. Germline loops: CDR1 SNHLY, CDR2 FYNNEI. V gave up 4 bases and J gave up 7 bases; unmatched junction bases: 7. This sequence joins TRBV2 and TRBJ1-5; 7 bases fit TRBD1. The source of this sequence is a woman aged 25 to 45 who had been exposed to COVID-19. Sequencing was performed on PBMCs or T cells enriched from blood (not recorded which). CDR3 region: CASSGQGGEQPQHF. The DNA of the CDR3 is TGTGCCAGCAGTGGACAGGGCGGAGAACAGCCCCAGCATTTT.